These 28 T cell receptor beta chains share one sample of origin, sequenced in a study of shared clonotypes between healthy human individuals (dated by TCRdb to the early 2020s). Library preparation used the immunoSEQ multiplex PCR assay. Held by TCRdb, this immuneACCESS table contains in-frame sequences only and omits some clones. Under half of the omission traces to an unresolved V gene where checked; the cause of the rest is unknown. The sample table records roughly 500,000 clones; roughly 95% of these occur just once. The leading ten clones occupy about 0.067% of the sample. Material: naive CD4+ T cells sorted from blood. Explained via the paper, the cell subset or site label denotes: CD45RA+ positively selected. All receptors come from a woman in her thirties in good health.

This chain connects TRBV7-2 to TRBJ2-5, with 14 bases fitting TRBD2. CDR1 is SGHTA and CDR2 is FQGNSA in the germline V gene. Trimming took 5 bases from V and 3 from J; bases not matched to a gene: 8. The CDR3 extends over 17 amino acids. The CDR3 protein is CASSPREGLAGEETQYF. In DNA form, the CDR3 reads TGTGCCAGCAGCCCCCGCGAGGGACTAGCGGGAGAAGAGACCCAGTACTTC. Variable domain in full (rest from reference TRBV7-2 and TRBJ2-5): GAGVSQSPSNKVTEKGKDVELRCDPISGHTALYWYRQSLGQGLEFLIYFQGNSAPDKSGLPSDRFSAERTGGSVSTLTIQRTQQEDSAVYLCASSPREGLAGEETQYFGPGTRLLVL.

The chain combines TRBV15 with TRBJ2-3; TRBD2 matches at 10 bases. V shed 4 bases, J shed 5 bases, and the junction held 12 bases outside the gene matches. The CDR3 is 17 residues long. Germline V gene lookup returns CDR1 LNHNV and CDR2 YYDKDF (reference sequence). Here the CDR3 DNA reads TGTGCCACCAGCACCTACACTAGCGGGATAAAAGAAGATACGCAGTATTTT. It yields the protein CATSTYTSGIKEDTQYF.

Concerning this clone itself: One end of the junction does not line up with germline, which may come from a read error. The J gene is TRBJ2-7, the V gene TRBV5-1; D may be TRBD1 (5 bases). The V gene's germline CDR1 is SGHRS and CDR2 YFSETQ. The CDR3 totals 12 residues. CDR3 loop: CASTRASHEQYF. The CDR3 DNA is TGCGCCAGCACCAGGGCCTCCCACGAGCAGTACTTC. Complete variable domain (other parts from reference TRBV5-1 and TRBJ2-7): KAGVTQTPRYLIKTRGQQVTLSCSPISGHRSVSWYQQTPGQGLQFLFEYFSETQRNKGNFPGRFSGRQFSNSRSEMNVSTLELGDSALYLCASTRASHEQYFGPGTRLTVT.

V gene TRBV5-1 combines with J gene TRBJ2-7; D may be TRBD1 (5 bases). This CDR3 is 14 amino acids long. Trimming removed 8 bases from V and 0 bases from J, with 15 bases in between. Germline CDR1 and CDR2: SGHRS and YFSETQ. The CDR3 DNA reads TGCGCCAGTTCACAGGACGTATTCTCCTACGAGCAGTACTTC. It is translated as CASSQDVFSYEQYF.

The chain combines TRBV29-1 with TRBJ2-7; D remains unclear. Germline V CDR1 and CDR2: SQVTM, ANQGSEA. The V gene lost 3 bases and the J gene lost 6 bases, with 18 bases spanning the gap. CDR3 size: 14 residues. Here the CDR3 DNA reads TGCAGCGTTGATCTTGGCCCGAAGGTAGGCGAGCAGTACTTC. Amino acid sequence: CSVDLGPKVGEQYF.

CDR3 bases: TGTGCCATCAGTGCCAACAGCTACGAGCAGTACTTC. Amino acid sequence: CAISANSYEQYF. This rearrangement joins TRBV10-3 to TRBJ2-7, with D uncertain. CDR3 length equals 12 residues. With 4 bases removed from V and 3 bases from J, the gap between germline ends came to 7 bases. Germline CDR1 ENHRY, CDR2 SYGVKD.

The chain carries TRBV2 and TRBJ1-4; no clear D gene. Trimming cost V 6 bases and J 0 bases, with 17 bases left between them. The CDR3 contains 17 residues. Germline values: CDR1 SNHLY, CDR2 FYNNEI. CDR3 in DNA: TGTGCCAGCAGAGTATGGGCCTTTGGGGCAACTAATGAAAAACTGTTTTTT. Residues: CASRVWAFGATNEKLFF.

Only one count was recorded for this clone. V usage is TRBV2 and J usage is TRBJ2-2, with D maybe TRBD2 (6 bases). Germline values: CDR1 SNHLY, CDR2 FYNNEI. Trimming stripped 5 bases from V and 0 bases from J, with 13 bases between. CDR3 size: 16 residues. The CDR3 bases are TGTGCCAGCAGTCTACTAGCAGTCACGAACACCGGGGAGCTGTTTTTT. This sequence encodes CASSLLAVTNTGELFF.

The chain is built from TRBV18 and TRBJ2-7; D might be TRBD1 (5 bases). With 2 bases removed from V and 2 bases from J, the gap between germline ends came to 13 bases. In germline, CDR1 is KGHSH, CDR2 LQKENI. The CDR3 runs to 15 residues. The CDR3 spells CASSPNSRAAYEQYF. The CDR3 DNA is TGTGCCAGCTCACCAAATTCCAGGGCCGCCTACGAGCAGTACTTC.

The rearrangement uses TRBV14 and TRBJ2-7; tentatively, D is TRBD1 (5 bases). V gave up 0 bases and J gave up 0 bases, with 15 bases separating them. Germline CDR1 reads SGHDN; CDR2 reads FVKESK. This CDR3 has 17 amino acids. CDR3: CASSQDIYRPSSYEQYF. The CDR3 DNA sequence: TGTGCCAGCAGCCAAGATATCTACAGGCCAAGCTCCTACGAGCAGTACTTC.

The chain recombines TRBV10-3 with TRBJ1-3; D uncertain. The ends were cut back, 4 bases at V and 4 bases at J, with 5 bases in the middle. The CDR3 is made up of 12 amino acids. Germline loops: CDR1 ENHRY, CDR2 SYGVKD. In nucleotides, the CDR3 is TGTGCCATCAGTGGGCCAGGAAACACCATATATTTT. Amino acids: CAISGPGNTIYF.

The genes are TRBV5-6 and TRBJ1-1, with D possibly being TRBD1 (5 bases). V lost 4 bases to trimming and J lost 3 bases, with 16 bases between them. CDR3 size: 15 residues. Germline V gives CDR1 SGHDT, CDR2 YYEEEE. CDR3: CASSRSRVSYTEAFF. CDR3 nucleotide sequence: TGTGCCAGCAGCCGGTCCAGGGTATCTTACACTGAAGCTTTCTTT.

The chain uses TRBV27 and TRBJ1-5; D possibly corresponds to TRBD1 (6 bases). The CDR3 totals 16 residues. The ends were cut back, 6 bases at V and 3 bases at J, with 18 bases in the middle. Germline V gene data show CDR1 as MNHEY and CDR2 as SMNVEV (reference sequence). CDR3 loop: CASSRLQTGLNQPQHF. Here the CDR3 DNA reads TGTGCCAGCAGCCGCTTACAAACAGGGCTCAATCAGCCCCAGCATTTT.

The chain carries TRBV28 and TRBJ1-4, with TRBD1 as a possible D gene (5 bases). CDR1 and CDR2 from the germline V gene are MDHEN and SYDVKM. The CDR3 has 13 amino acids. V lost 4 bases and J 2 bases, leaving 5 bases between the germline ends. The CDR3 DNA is TGTGCCAGCAGTTGGGGGACTAATGAAAAACTGTTTTTT. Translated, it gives CASSWGTNEKLFF.

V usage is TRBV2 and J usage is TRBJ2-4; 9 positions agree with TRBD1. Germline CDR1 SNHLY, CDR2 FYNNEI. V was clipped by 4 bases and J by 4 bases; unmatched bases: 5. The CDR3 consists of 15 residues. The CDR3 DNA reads TGTGCCAGCAGTGGGCAGGACAGGGGTAAAAACATTCAGTACTTC. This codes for CASSGQDRGKNIQYF.

Written as DNA, the CDR3 is TGTGCCAGCAGCCCCCGGACTAGCGGGAGAGGTTACGAGCAGTACTTC. Amino acid sequence: CASSPRTSGRGYEQYF. The rearrangement links TRBV5-4 to TRBJ2-7; the match to TRBD2 covers 13 bases. With V trimmed by 4 bases and J by 4 bases, 8 bases remained unmatched. Germline V CDR1 and CDR2: SGHNT, YYREEE (reference sequence). This CDR3 has 16 amino acids.

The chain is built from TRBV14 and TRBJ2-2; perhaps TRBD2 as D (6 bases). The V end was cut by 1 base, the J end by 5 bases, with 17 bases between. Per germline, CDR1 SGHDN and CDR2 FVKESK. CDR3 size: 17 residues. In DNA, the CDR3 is TGTGCCAGCAGCCAAGGATTTGGAGGGAGGCCTACCGGGGAGCTGTTTTTT. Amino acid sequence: CASSQGFGGRPTGELFF.

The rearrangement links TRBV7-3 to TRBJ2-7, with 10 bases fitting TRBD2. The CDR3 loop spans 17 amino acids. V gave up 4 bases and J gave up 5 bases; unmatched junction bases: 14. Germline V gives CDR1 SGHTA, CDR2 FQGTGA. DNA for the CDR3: TGTGCCAGCAGCTCCTCGCCAGCGGGAGGGGGGAAAAACGAGCAGTACTTC. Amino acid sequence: CASSSSPAGGGKNEQYF.

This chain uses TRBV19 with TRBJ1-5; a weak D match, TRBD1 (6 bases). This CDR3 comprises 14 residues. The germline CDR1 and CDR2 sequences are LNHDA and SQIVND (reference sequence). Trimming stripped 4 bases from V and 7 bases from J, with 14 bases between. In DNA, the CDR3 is TGTGCCAGTAGTAGGGGTGGGGGCTGGCAGCCCCAGCATTTT. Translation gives CASSRGGGWQPQHF.

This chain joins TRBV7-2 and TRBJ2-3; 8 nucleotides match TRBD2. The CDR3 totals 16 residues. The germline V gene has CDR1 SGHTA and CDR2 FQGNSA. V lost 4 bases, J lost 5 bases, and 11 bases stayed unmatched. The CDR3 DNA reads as TGTGCCAGCAGCTACCCGGGGGGGGCGGTCGGAGATACGCAGTATTTT. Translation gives CASSYPGGAVGDTQYF.

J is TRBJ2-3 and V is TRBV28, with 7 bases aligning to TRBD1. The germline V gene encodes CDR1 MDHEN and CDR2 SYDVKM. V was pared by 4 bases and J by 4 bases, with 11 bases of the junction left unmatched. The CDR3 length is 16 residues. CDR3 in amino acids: CASSSKGAPRSDTQYF. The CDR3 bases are TGTGCCAGCAGTTCAAAGGGGGCTCCCAGGTCAGATACGCAGTATTTT.

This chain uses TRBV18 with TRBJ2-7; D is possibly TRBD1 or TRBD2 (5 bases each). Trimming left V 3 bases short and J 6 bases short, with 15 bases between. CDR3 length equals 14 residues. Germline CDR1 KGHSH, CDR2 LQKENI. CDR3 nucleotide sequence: TGTGCCAGCTCACCGGACCAGGGAGATCTCGAGCAGTACTTC. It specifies CASSPDQGDLEQYF.

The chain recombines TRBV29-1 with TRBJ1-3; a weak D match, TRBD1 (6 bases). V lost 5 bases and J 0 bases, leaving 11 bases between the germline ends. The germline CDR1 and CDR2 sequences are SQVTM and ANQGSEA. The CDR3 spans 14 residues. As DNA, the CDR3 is TGCAGCGTTCAACAGGGCTACTCTGGAAACACCATATATTTT. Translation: CSVQQGYSGNTIYF. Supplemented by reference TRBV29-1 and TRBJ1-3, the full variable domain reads SAVISQKPSRDICQRGTSLTIQCQVDSQVTMMFWYRQQPGQSLTLIATANQGSEATYESGFVIDKFPISRPNLTFSTLTVSNMSPEDSSIYLCSVQQGYSGNTIYFGEGSWLTVV.

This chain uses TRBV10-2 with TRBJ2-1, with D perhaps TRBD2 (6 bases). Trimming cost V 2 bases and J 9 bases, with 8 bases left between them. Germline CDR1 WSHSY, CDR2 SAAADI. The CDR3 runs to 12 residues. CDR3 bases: TGCGCCAGCAGTGAGCGGGGAGGTGAGCAGTTCTTC. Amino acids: CASSERGGEQFF.

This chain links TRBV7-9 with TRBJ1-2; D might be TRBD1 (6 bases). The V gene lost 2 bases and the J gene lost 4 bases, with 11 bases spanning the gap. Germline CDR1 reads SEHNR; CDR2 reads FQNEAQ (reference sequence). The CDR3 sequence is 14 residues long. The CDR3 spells CASSLSVGAYGYTF. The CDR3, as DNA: TGTGCCAGCAGCTTATCGGTGGGGGCCTATGGCTACACCTTC.

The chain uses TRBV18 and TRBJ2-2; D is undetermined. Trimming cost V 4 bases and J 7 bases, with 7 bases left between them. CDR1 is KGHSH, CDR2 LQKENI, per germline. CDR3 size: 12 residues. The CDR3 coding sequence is TGTGCCAGCTCACGGGGAAGCGGGGAGCTGTTTTTT. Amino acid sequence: CASSRGSGELFF.

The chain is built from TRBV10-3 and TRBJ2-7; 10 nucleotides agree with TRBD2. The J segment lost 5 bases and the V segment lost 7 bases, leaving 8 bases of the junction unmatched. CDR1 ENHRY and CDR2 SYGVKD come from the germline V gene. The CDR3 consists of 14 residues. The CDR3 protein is CAIKAGTSANEQYF. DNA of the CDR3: TGTGCCATCAAAGCCGGGACTAGCGCTAACGAGCAGTACTTC.

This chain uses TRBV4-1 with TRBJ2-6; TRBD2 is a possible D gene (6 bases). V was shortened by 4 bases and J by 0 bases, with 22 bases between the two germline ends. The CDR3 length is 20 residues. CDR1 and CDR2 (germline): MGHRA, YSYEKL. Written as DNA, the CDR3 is TGCGCCAGCAGCCGACCGGGACTCAAGTTAAACAGCTCTGGGGCCAACGTCCTGACTTTC. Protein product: CASSRPGLKLNSSGANVLTF.